What follows describes a single T cell receptor beta chain. As yet, its antigen is unknown. Germline CDR1 reads SGHTA; CDR2 reads FQGNSA. Trimming pared 7 bases from V and 6 bases from J, leaving 20 bases between. This CDR3 region has 15 residues. This specimen belongs to a study of beta chain features in type 1 diabetes. Regarding the study as a whole: People with Type 1 diabetes carried modestly yet significantly shorter TCRB CDR3s in all four CD4+ subsets.

Expressed TCRB transcripts got sequenced, as all isolated RNA was reverse transcribed. Sequencing used immunoSEQ multiplex PCR; TCRdb keeps in-frame clones, though not all of them. The sample contains around 650,000 clones, around 12% of which appear only once. The receptor's source is a man aged 25-40 years with type 1 diabetes. This rearrangement joins TRBV7-2 to TRBJ2-3, with D hard to call. Material for sequencing was naive CD4+ T cells from blood. Here the CDR3 DNA reads TGTGCCAGCACCTCCCTACGTGGCCGGGTGGATACGCAGTATTTT. Translating gives CASTSLRGRVDTQYF.